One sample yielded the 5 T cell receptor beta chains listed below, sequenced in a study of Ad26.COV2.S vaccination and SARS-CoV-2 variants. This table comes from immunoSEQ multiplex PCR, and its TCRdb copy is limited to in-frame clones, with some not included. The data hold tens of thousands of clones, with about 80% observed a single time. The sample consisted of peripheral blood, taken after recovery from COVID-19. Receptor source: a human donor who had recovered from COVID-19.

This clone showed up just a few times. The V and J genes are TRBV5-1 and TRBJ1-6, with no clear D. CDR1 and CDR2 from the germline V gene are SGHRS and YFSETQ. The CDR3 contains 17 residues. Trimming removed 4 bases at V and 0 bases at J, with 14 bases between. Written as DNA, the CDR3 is TGCGCCAGCAGCGGATATAGCGGGAGCTCCTATAATTCACCCCTCCACTTT. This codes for CASSGYSGSSYNSPLHF.

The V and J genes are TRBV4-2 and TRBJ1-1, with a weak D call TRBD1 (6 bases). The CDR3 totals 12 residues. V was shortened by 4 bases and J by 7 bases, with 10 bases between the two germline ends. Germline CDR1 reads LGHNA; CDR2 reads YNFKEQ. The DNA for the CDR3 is TGTGCCAGCAGCCTCCGGGACATTGAAGCTTTCTTT. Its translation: CASSLRDIEAFF.

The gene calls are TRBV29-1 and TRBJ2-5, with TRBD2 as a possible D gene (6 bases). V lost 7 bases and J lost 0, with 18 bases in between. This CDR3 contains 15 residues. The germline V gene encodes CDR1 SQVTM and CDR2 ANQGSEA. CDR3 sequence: CSARDFRGYQETQYF. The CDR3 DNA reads TGCAGCGCCCGGGACTTTCGGGGGTACCAAGAGACCCAGTACTTC.

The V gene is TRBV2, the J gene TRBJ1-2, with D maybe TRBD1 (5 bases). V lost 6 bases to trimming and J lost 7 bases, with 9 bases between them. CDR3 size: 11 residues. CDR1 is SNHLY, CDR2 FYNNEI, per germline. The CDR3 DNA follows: TGTGCCAGCAGGGAGGACACTGGCTACACCTTC. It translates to CASREDTGYTF.

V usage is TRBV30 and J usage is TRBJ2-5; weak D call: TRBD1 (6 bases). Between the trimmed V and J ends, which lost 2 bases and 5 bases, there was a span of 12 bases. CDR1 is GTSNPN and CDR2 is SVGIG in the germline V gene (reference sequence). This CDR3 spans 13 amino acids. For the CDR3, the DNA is TGTGCCTGGAGTTACAGGGAATTCGAGACCCAGTACTTC. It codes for CAWSYREFETQYF. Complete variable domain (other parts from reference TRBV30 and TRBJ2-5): SQTIHQWPATLVQPVGSPLSLECTVEGTSNPNLYWYRQAAGRGLQLLFYSVGIGQISSEVPQNLSASRPQDRQFILSSKKLLLSDSGFYLCAWSYREFETQYFGPGTRLLVL.